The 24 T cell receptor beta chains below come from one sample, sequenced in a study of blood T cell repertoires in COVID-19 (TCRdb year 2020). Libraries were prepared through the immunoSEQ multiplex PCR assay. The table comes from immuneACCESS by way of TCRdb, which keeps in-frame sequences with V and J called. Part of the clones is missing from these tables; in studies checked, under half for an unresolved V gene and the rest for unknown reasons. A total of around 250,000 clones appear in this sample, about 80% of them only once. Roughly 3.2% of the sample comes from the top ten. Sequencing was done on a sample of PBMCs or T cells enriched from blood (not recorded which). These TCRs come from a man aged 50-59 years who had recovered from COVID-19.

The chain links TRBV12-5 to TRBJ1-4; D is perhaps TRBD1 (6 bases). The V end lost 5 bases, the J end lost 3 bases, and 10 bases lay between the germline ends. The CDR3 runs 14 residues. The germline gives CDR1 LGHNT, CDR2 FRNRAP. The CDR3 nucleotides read TGTGCTAGTGGTCCCGGGACACCTAATGAAAAACTGTTTTTT. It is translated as CASGPGTPNEKLFF.

The CDR3 coding sequence is TGCGCCAGCCGCCCAGCGGGTGAAGGCTACGAGCAGTACTTC. Amino acids: CASRPAGEGYEQYF. The chain is built from TRBV5-1 and TRBJ2-7, with D possibly TRBD2 on 6 matching bases. Germline-derived CDR1 and CDR2 are SGHRS and YFSETQ. Trimming took 7 bases from V and 3 from J, leaving 17 bases between them. The CDR3 loop spans 14 amino acids.

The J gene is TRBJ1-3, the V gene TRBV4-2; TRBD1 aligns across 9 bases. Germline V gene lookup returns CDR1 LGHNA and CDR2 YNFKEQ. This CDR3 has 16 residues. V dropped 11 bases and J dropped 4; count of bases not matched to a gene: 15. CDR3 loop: CACGGGQGVLGNTIYF. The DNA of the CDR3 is TGTGCCTGTGGAGGGGGACAGGGAGTTTTAGGAAACACCATATATTTT.

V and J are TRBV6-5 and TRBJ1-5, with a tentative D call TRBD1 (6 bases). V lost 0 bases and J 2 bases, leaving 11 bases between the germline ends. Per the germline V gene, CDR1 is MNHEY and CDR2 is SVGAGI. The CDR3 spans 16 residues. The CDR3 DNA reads TGTGCCAGCAGTTACTCGGGGGGGGCAGGCAATCAGCCCCAGCATTTT. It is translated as CASSYSGGAGNQPQHF.

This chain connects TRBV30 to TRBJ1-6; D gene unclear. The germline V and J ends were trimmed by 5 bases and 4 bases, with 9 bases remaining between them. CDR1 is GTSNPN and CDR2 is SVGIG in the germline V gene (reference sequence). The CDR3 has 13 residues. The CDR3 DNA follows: TGTGCCTGGGGAACACGTTATAATTCACCCCTCCACTTT. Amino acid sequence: CAWGTRYNSPLHF.

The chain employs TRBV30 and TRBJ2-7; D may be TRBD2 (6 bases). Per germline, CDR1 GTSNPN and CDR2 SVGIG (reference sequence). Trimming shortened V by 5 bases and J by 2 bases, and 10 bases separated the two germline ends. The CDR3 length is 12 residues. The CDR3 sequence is CAWRDSAYEQYF. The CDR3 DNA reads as TGTGCCTGGCGGGACTCCGCCTACGAGCAGTACTTC.

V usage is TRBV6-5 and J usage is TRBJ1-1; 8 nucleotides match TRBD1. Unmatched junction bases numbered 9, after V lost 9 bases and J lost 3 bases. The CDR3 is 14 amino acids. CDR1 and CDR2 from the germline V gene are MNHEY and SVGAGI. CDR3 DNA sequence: TGTGCCAGTACTACCAGGGGGCCGGACACTGAAGCTTTCTTT. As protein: CASTTRGPDTEAFF.

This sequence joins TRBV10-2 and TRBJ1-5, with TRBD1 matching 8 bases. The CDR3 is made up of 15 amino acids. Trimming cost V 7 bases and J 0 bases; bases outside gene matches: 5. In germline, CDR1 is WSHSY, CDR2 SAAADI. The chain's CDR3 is CASTGGPYSNQPQHF. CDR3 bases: TGCGCCAGCACAGGGGGCCCGTATAGCAATCAGCCCCAGCATTTT.

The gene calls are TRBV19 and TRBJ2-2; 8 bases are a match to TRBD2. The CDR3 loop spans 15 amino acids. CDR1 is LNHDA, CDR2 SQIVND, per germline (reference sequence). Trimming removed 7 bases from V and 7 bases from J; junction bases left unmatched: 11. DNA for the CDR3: TGTGCCAGTACCCCTCCCGGGAGGGTAGACGGGGAGCTGTTTTTT. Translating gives CASTPPGRVDGELFF. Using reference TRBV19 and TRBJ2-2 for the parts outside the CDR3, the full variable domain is DGGITQSPKYLFRKEGQNVTLSCEQNLNHDAMYWYRQDPGQGLRLIYYSQIVNDFQKGDIAEGYSVSREKKESFPLTVTSAQKNPTAFYLCASTPPGRVDGELFFGEGSRLTVL.

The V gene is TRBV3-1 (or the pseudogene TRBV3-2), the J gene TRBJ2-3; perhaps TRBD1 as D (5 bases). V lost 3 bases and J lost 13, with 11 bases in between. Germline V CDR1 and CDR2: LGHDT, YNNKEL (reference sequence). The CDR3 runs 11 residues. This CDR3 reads CASSQGPPKYF. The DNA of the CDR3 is TGTGCCAGCAGCCAGGGGCCCCCTAAGTATTTT.

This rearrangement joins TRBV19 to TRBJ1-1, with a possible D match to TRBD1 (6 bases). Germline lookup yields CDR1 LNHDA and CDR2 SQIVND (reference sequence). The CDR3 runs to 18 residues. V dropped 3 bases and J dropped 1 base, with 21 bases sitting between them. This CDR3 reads CASSITGLGGHQNTEAFF. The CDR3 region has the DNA TGTGCCAGTAGTATTACAGGGTTAGGAGGACACCAGAACACTGAAGCTTTCTTT.

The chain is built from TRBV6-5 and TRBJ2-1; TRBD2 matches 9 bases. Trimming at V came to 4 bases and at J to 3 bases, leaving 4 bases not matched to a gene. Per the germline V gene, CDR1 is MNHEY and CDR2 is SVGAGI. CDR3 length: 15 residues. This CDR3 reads CASSSSTSGYNEQFF. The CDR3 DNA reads TGTGCCAGCAGTTCCTCGACTAGCGGCTACAATGAGCAGTTCTTC.

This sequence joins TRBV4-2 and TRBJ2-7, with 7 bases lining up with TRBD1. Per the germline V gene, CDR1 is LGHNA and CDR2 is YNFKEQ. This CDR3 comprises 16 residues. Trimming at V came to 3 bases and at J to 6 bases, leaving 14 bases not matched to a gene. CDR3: CASSHDNTGVSGEQYF. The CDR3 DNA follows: TGTGCCAGCAGCCATGATAATACAGGGGTGAGCGGCGAGCAGTACTTC.

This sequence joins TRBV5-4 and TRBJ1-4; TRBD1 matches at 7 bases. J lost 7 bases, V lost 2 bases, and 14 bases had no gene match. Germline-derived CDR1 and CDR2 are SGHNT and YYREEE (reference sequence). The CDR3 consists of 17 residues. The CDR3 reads CASSFGTEHPLSEKLFF. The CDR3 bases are TGTGCCAGCAGCTTCGGGACAGAACACCCCCTCAGTGAAAAACTGTTTTTT.

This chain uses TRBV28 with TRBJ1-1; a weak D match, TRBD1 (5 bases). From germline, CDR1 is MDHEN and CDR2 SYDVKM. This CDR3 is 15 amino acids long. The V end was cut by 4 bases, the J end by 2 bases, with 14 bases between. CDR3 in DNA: TGTGCCAGCAGTTCCCCTCTGACAGTTAACACTGAAGCTTTCTTT. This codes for CASSSPLTVNTEAFF.

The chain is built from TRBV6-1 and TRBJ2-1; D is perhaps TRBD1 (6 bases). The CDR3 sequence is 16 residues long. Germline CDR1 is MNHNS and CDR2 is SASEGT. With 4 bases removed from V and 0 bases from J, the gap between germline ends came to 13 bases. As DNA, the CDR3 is TGTGCCAGCAGTGTCGTTACAGGGAGCTCCTACAATGAGCAGTTCTTC. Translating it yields CASSVVTGSSYNEQFF.

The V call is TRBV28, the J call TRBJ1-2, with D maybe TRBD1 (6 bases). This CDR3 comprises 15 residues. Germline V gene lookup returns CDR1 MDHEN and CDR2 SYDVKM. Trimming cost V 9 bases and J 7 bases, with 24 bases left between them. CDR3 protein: CASNAGTNHQTGYTF. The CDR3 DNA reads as TGTGCCAGTAATGCCGGGACAAATCACCAAACTGGCTACACCTTC.

The CDR3 loop reads CASSIWQGDTEAFF. CDR3 bases: TGCGCCAGCAGCATCTGGCAGGGGGACACTGAAGCTTTCTTT. The chain combines TRBV5-1 with TRBJ1-1, with TRBD1 matching 7 bases. Trimming cost V 4 bases and J 3 bases; bases outside gene matches: 6. The germline V gene has CDR1 SGHRS and CDR2 YFSETQ. CDR3 length equals 14 residues.

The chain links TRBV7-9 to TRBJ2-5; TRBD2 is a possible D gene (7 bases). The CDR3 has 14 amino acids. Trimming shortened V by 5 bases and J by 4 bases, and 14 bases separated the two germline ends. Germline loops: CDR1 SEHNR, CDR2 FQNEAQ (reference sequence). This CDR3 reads CASSQGGGGETQYF. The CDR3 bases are TGTGCCAGCAGCCAAGGAGGGGGGGGAGAGACCCAGTACTTC.

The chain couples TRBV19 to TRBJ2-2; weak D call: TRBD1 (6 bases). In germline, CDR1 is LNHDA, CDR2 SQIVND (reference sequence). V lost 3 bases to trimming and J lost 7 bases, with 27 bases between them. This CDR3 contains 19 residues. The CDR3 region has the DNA TGTGCCAGTAGTATTTTGGTCCCAGGGGCCCGTGGCACCATCGGGGAGCTGTTTTTT. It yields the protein CASSILVPGARGTIGELFF.

The DNA of the CDR3 is TGTGCCATGGCTCCCGGGACAGGACCCTCTGAAGCTTTCTTT. Translation: CAMAPGTGPSEAFF. The chain joins TRBV10-3 to TRBJ1-1; 8 bases map to TRBD1. Looked up from germline, CDR1 is ENHRY and CDR2 is SYGVKD. With V trimmed by 9 bases and J by 6 bases, 12 bases remained unmatched. There are 14 residues in the CDR3.

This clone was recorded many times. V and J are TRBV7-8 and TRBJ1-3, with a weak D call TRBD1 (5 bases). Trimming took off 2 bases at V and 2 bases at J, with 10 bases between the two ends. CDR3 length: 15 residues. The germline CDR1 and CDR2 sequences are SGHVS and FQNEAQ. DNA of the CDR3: TGTGCCAGCAGCTTACCCCTAGGGGCTGGAAACACCATATATTTT. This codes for CASSLPLGAGNTIYF.

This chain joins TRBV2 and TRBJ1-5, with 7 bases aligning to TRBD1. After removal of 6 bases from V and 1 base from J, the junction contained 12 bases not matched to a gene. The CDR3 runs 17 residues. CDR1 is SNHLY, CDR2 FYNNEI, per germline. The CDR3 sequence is CASSPQTTGASNQPQHF. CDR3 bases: TGTGCCAGCAGCCCTCAAACAACAGGGGCCAGCAATCAGCCCCAGCATTTT.

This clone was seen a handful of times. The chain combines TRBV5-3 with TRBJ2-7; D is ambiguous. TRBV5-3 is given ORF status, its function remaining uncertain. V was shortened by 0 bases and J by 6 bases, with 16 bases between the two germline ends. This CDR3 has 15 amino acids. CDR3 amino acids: CARSLDHPEIGEQYF. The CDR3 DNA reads TGTGCCAGAAGCTTGGACCACCCGGAGATAGGCGAGCAGTACTTC.